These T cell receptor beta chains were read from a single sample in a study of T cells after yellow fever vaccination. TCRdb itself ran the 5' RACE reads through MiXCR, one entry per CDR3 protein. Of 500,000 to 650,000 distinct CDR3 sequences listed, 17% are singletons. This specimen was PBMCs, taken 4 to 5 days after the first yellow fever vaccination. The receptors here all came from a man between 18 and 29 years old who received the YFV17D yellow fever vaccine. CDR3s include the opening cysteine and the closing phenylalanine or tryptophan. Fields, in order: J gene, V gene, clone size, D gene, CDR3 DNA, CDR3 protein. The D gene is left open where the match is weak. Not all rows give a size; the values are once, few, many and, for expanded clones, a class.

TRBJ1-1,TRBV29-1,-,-,TGCAGCGTTGAATGGGGGTCCCTGAACACTGAAGCTTTCTTT,CSVEWGSLNTEAFF
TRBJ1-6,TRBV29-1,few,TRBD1,TGCAGCGTGACCGAACAGGGGAGGAGTTCACCCCTCCACTTT,CSVTEQGRSSPLHF
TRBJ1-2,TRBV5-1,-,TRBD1,TGCGCCAGCAGCCCAGACAGGGGGCATGGCTACACCTTC,CASSPDRGHGYTF
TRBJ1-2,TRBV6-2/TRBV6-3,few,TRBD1,TGTGCCAGCAGTGTTGACAGGGGGTATGGCTACACCTTC,CASSVDRGYGYTF
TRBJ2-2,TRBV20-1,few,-,TGCAGTGCTCTCTTGGGGAGGGGGCTCTACACCGGGGAGCTGTTTTTT,CSALLGRGLYTGELFF
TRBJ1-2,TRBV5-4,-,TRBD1,TGTGCCAGCAGCGCCCCTCCGGGACAGGGCTCCTATGGCTACACCTTC,CASSAPPGQGSYGYTF
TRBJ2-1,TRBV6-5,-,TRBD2,TGTGCCAGCAGTTATGTTGCGGGGGGGAATGAGCAGTTCTTC,CASSYVAGGNEQFF
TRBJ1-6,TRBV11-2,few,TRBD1,TGTGCCAGCAGCTTAAGAGGGGACAGATCTTACTATAATTCACCCCTCCACTTT,CASSLRGDRSYYNSPLHF
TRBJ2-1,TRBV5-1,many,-,TGCGCCAGCAGCTCGCCACAGGAGAATCGTATTGAGCAGTTCTTC,CASSSPQENRIEQFF
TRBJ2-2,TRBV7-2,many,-,TGCGCCAGCAGCCCATACACCGGGGAGCTGTTTTTT,CASSPYTGELFF
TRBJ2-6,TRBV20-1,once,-,TGCAGTGCGGGAGACCAGGGACACTCTGGGGCCAACGTCCTGACTTTC,CSAGDQGHSGANVLTF
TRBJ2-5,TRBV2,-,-,TGTGCCAGCGAGTGGGCGGGTCAAGAGACCCAGTACTTC,CASEWAGQETQYF
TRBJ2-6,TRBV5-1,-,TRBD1,TGCGCCAGCAGCTTGGTGTCCAGGGGGCGGACTGGGGCCAACGTCCTGACTTTC,CASSLVSRGRTGANVLTF
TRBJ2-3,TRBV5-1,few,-,TGCGCCAGCAGCATGGTTGGTGCGGGGGCCGGGGCAGATACGCAGTATTTT,CASSMVGAGAGADTQYF
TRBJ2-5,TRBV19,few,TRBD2,TGTGCAGCGGGGCCGAGGGAGACCCAGTACTTC,CAAGPRETQYF
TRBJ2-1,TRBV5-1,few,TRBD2,TGCGCCAGCAGCTTGGGACTAGCGGGGGGCTCGCACGAGCAGTTCTTC,CASSLGLAGGSHEQFF
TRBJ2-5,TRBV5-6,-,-,TGTGCCAGCAGCATCCTTAGATCGGGGGGCCTTCTAAAAGAGACCCAGTACTTC,CASSILRSGGLLKETQYF
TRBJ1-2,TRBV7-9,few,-,TGTGCCAGCAGCTCCGATGGGGGATTCGGCTACACCTTC,CASSSDGGFGYTF
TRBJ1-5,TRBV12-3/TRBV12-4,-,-,TGTGCCAGCAGGAACCCGGGACACAATCAGCCCCAGCATTTT,CASRNPGHNQPQHF
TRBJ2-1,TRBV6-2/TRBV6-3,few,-,TGTGCCAGCAGTTACGGGACTGGTGAGCAGTTCTTC,CASSYGTGEQFF
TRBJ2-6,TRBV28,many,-,TGTGCCACCTCTGGACGGGACTCTGGGGCCAACGTCCTGACTTTC,CATSGRDSGANVLTF
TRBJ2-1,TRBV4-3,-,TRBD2,TGCGCCAGCAGTCAAACTAGCGGGGGGGCTGATGAGCAGTTCTTC,CASSQTSGGADEQFF
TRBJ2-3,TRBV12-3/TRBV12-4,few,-,TGTGCCAGCAGGCAGACCGTTAGCACAGATACGCAGTATTTT,CASRQTVSTDTQYF
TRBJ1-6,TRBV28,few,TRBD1,TGTGCCAGCAGTCCCCACGGGGGACAGTATAATTCACCCCTCCACTTT,CASSPHGGQYNSPLHF
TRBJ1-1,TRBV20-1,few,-,TGCAGTGCTAAATTAACGGGCAGGGAAACTGAAGCTTTCTTT,CSAKLTGRETEAFF
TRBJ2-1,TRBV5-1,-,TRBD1,TGCGCCAGCAGCTTGGTTCGACAGGGGGTTCTCTCCTACAATGAGCAGTTCTTC,CASSLVRQGVLSYNEQFF
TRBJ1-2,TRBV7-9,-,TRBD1,TGTGCCAGCAGCATCACCGGGACAGACCTCAACTATGGCTACACCTTC,CASSITGTDLNYGYTF
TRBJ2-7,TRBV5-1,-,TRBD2,TGCGCCAGCAGCTTTGGGGGACTAGCGGGACGCGAGCAGTACTTC,CASSFGGLAGREQYF
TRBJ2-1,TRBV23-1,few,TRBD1,TGCGCCAGCAGTCCTTGGACAGGGGGCAGAATGGGGGGTGAGCAGTTCTTC,CASSPWTGGRMGGEQFF
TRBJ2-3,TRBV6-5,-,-,TGTGCCAGCAGTTACTGGTGGTCGGGGGCTAGCACAGATACGCAGTATTTT,CASSYWWSGASTDTQYF
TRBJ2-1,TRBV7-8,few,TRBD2,TGTGCCAGCAGCGTTAGCGGGGGCTCCTACAATGAGCAGTTCTTC,CASSVSGGSYNEQFF
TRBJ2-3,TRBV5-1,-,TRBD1,TGCGCCAGCAGAGGGGGCGCCGCTTCGGGCACAGATACGCAGTATTTT,CASRGGAASGTDTQYF
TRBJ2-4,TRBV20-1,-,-,TGCAGTGCTAGCCCTGTGGGCCAGGCGAAAAACATTCAGTACTTC,CSASPVGQAKNIQYF
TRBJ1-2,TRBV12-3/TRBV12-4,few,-,TGTGCCAGCAGTTGGGGAAAAAATCCAACGGCGAACTATGGCTACACCTTC,CASSWGKNPTANYGYTF
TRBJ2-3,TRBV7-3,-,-,TGTGCCAGCAGCTTACTACCTCTAAGCGGCGCCCCGACAGATACGCAGTATTTT,CASSLLPLSGAPTDTQYF